The 6 T cell receptor beta chains listed next were all sequenced from one sample in a study of Graves' ophthalmopathy and Graves' hyperthyroidism. From RNA, the CDR3 regions of TCR beta chains were amplified and sequenced. The first-round RT-PCR employed HTBI primers together with the Qiagen OneStep RT-PCR kit. A multiplex PCR was then performed as the second round. TCRdb re-called the multiplex PCR reads with MiXCR, one entry per CDR3 protein. The sample yields roughly 380,000 distinct CDR3 sequences, 15% to 17% seen once. Input material: peripheral blood. These receptors were collected from a woman aged 18-30 years with stable Graves' hyperthyroidism.

This clonotype appeared a few times. The chain employs TRBV5-1 and TRBJ2-3; D gene unclear. The CDR3 covers 14 residues. V shed 4 bases and J shed 2 bases, with 11 bases lying between them. Germline V gene data show CDR1 as SGHRS and CDR2 as YFSETQ. The CDR3 coding sequence is TGCGCCAGCAGCGTAAAGGTTTTCACAGATACGCAGTATTTT. Its protein product is CASSVKVFTDTQYF.

The rearrangement uses TRBV18 and TRBJ2-7; D is possibly TRBD1 or TRBD2 (5 bases each). Trimming shortened V by 8 bases and J by 3 bases, and 17 bases separated the two germline ends. CDR1 KGHSH and CDR2 LQKENI come from the germline V gene. The CDR3 is 14 residues long. The CDR3 coding sequence is TGTGCCAGCGCCCCCCGGGACGTCCTCTACGAGCAGTACTTC. Its protein product is CASAPRDVLYEQYF.

The table lists this clonotype with many counts. The chain combines TRBV6-5 with TRBJ1-2; no clear D gene. V lost 0 bases to trimming and J lost 8 bases, with 13 bases between them. The CDR3 is made up of 14 amino acids. The germline gives CDR1 MNHEY, CDR2 SVGAGI. The CDR3: CASSYSNGVGGYTF. The CDR3 nucleotides are TGTGCCAGCAGTTACTCGAATGGGGTCGGCGGCTACACCTTC.

This clonotype was seen just once. The genes are TRBV12-3 or TRBV12-4 and TRBJ2-5; 7 bases map to TRBD2. Germline trimming cut 5 bases from V and 5 bases from J; bases unmatched to any gene: 14. The CDR3 consists of 16 residues. CDR3 sequence reads: CASSEQLAGVGETQYF. The CDR3 DNA sequence: TGTGCCAGCAGTGAACAATTGGCGGGAGTCGGTGAGACCCAGTACTTC.

This clonotype showed up just once. The rearrangement joins TRBV11-2 to TRBJ1-1, with D uncertain. Germline lookup yields CDR1 SGHAT and CDR2 FQNNGV. The ends were cut back, 1 base at V and 4 bases at J, with 16 bases in the middle. The CDR3 length is 16 residues. The CDR3, as DNA: TGTGCCAGCAGCTTAGGGGGTTGGACGCCGAGCACTGAAGCTTTCTTT. It translates to CASSLGGWTPSTEAFF. The entire variable domain, with the rest obtained from reference TRBV11-2 and TRBJ1-1, is as follows: EAGVAQSPRYKIIEKRQSVAFWCNPISGHATLYWYQQILGQGPKLLIQFQNNGVVDDSQLPKDRFSAERLKGVDSTLKIQPAKLEDSAVYLCASSLGGWTPSTEAFFGQGTRLTVV.

Ten or more counts support this clonotype. The V call is TRBV20-1, the J call TRBJ1-5; D remains unclear. V dropped 3 bases and J dropped 0 bases, with 12 bases sitting between them. The CDR3 runs 15 residues. Germline CDR1 reads DFQATT; CDR2 reads SNEGSKA (reference sequence). In DNA form, the CDR3 reads TGCAGTGCTAGTCCCCCAATTCATAGCAATCAGCCCCAGCATTTT. This encodes CSASPPIHSNQPQHF.